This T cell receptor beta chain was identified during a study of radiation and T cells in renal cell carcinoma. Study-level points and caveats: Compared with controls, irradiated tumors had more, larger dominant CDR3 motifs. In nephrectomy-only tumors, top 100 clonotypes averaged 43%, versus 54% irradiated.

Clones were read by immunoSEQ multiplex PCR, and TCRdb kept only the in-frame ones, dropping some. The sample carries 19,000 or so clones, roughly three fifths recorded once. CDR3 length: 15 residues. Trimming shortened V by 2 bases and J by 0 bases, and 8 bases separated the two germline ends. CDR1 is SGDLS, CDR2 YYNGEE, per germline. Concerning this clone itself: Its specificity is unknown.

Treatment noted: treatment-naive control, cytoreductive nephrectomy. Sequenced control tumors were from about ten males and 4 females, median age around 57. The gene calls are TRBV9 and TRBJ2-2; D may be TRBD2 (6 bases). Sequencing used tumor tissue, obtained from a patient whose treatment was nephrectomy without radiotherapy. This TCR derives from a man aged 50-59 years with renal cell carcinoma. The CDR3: CASSVGTSNTGELFF. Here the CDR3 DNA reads TGTGCCAGCAGCGTGGGGACTTCGAACACCGGGGAGCTGTTTTTT.